This entry is about one T cell receptor (beta chain). What it binds is not known. Germline V lookup: CDR1 SGHRS, CDR2 YFSETQ. The ends were cut back, 0 bases at V and 2 bases at J, with 11 bases in the middle. The length of the CDR3 is 15 residues. This record comes from a study of graft-versus-host responses after intestinal transplantation. Study context: All of the recipients had induction that used anti-thymocyte globulin, then tacrolimus and steroids for around three years. Study-level results: Allografts carried high graft-versus-host to host-versus-graft clonal ratios in patients having graft-donor T cell macrochimerism. GvH clones were found in recipient marrow; some appeared first in ileum or blood.

The protocol was immunoSEQ multiplex PCR, while the TCRdb copy is restricted to in-frame clones and leaves out a portion. This sample carries approximately 12,000 clones, over 90% of them seen once, and the ten largest clones take approximately 22%. This sequence was found in a human patient who received an intestinal transplant, so some T cells may come from the graft donor. This sequence joins TRBV5-1 and TRBJ2-5; D may be TRBD2 (5 bases). The sample was PBMCs, taken approximately 110 days after intestinal transplant. CDR3 DNA sequence: TGCGCCAGCAGCTTGGTGGGAGTCGGTCAAGAGACCCAGTACTTC. Protein: CASSLVGVGQETQYF.